Shown below are 29 T cell receptor beta chains from a single sample sequenced in a study of Graves' ophthalmopathy and Graves' hyperthyroidism. Using RNA transcripts, the TCR beta CDR3 regions were amplified. The library came from an HTBI-primed first-round RT-PCR and a second-round multiplex PCR. From the multiplex PCR reads, TCRdb called clonotypes with MiXCR, one entry per CDR3 protein. Of 400,000 to 450,000 distinct CDR3 sequences in the sample, over 20% were seen once. What was sequenced was peripheral blood. The receptors here all came from a woman aged 18-29 years with stable Graves' hyperthyroidism.

There are many counts of this clonotype. V and J are TRBV6-2 or TRBV6-3 and TRBJ2-5; tentatively, D is TRBD2 (5 bases). The germline gives CDR1 MNHEY, CDR2 SVGEGT. This CDR3 contains 12 residues. V lost 5 bases and J 5 bases, leaving 9 bases between the germline ends. The DNA of the CDR3 is TGTGCCAGCAGTAGGAGGAAGGAGACCCAGTACTTC. This codes for CASSRRKETQYF.

This clonotype was found many times. J is TRBJ1-2 and V is TRBV12-3 or TRBV12-4, with 7 bases identical to TRBD1. V lost 3 bases to trimming and J lost 4 bases; unmatched junction nucleotides: 5. This CDR3 has 14 residues. DNA for the CDR3: TGTGCCAGCAGTTTGGGCAGGGGGATCTATGGCTACACCTTC. It is translated as CASSLGRGIYGYTF.

This clonotype was detected only a few times. The chain couples TRBV27 to TRBJ1-6, with 7 bases aligning to TRBD1. This CDR3 is built from 18 residues. The germline V gene has CDR1 MNHEY and CDR2 SMNVEV (reference sequence). Trimming cost V 2 bases and J 0 bases; bases outside gene matches: 7. The CDR3: CASSLLRPGGSYNSPLHF. The CDR3 region has the DNA TGTGCCAGCAGTTTACTCCGCCCAGGGGGCTCCTATAATTCACCCCTCCACTTT.

This clonotype was recorded many times. This chain joins TRBV6-1 and TRBJ2-5; 8 bases map to TRBD2. Germline V gene lookup returns CDR1 MNHNS and CDR2 SASEGT. The CDR3 has 15 amino acids. V was clipped by 6 bases and J by 2 bases; unmatched bases: 8. For the CDR3, the DNA is TGTGCCAGCAGGGGTAGCGGGGTCAAACAAGAGACCCAGTACTTC. Protein: CASRGSGVKQETQYF.

This clonotype was counted at least ten times. This chain links TRBV20-1 with TRBJ1-5; tentatively, D is TRBD1 (5 bases). The CDR3 sequence is 15 residues long. V lost 3 bases and J 1 base, leaving 13 bases between the germline ends. Germline CDR1 DFQATT, CDR2 SNEGSKA (reference sequence). For the CDR3, the DNA is TGCAGTGCTAGGAAGGGGACCCTCAGCAATCAGCCCCAGCATTTT. The encoded protein is CSARKGTLSNQPQHF.

The CDR3 loop is CASTPGGPVYEQYF. The CDR3 DNA sequence: TGTGCCAGCACTCCGGGAGGGCCGGTATACGAGCAGTACTTC. The rearrangement links TRBV6-1 to TRBJ2-7; TRBD2 aligns across 8 bases. The junction had 9 bases not matched to a gene; V was cut back by 7 bases and J by 4 bases. The CDR3 has 14 residues. Germline values: CDR1 MNHNS, CDR2 SASEGT.

This clonotype was detected many times. The rearrangement joins TRBV5-4 to TRBJ1-6; no clear D gene. The V gene's germline CDR1 is SGHNT and CDR2 YYREEE (reference sequence). This CDR3 is 14 amino acids long. The ends were cut back, 0 bases at V and 8 bases at J, with 9 bases in the middle. The CDR3 sequence is CASSLEGGYSPLHF. DNA for the CDR3: TGTGCCAGCAGCTTGGAGGGAGGGTATTCACCCCTCCACTTT.

V usage is TRBV5-1 and J usage is TRBJ2-6, with 11 bases identical to TRBD1. In germline, CDR1 is SGHRS, CDR2 YFSETQ. The CDR3 totals 18 residues. Germline trimming cut 7 bases from V and 0 bases from J; bases unmatched to any gene: 9. The CDR3 spells CASRPGTGGYSGANVLTF. The CDR3 DNA follows: TGCGCCAGCCGCCCTGGGACAGGGGGTTACTCTGGGGCCAACGTCCTGACTTTC.

The table lists this clonotype with a few counts. Germline is not matched at one junction end, which may reflect a read error. The CDR3 spells CASSRYRDRVENTESFF. CDR3 DNA: TGCGCCAGCTCACGATACCGGGACAGGGTGGAGAACACTGAATCTTTCTTT. This sequence joins TRBV5-1 and TRBJ1-1, with 9 bases aligning to TRBD1. The V gene's germline CDR1 is SGHRS and CDR2 YFSETQ. The CDR3 length is 17 residues.

This chain connects TRBV6-5 to TRBJ1-1; the D gene is possibly TRBD1 (6 bases). Germline V lookup: CDR1 MNHEY, CDR2 SVGAGI. CDR3 length: 15 amino acids. V gave up 2 bases and J gave up 4 bases, with 14 bases separating them. As DNA, the CDR3 is TGTGCCAGCAGTTACGGGACGGGGGCGAGCACTGAAGCTTTCTTT. The encoded protein is CASSYGTGASTEAFF.

This clonotype appeared many times. V and J are TRBV7-8 and TRBJ2-4; D possibly matches TRBD1 or TRBD2 (6 bases each). This CDR3 is 15 amino acids long. Per germline, CDR1 SGHVS and CDR2 FQNEAQ. V dropped 5 bases and J dropped 0 bases, with 11 bases sitting between them. The CDR3 spells CASSPRGRAKNIQYF. CDR3 DNA: TGTGCCAGCAGCCCCCGGGGGCGAGCCAAAAACATTCAGTACTTC.

This clonotype was seen ten or more times. The chain couples TRBV28 to TRBJ2-5, with D maybe TRBD2 (5 bases). This CDR3 is built from 16 residues. Trimming shortened V by 6 bases and J by 4 bases, and 21 bases separated the two germline ends. Germline-derived CDR1 and CDR2 are MDHEN and SYDVKM. The CDR3 here is CASSHFGADLGETQYF. CDR3 sequence (DNA): TGTGCCAGCAGCCATTTTGGAGCGGATTTGGGAGAGACCCAGTACTTC.

There are a few counts of this clonotype. CDR3 nucleotide sequence: TGCAGCCGTACGGGCTCCAGGGACGATAGCAATCAGCCCCAGCATTTT. Translating it yields CSRTGSRDDSNQPQHF. This chain joins TRBV29-1 and TRBJ1-5; TRBD1 might be the D (5 bases). The length of the CDR3 is 16 residues. Trimming pared 8 bases from V and 0 bases from J, leaving 20 bases between. Germline values: CDR1 SQVTM, CDR2 ANQGSEA.

This clonotype turned up a few times. The chain is built from TRBV20-1 and TRBJ2-5, with 12 bases fitting TRBD1. The germline gives CDR1 DFQATT, CDR2 SNEGSKA (reference sequence). With 5 bases clipped from V and 5 bases from J, the junction kept 9 bases outside the gene matches. The CDR3 loop spans 15 amino acids. CDR3 protein: CSAVGQGALWETQYF. The DNA of the CDR3 is TGCAGTGCTGTGGGACAGGGGGCCTTATGGGAGACCCAGTACTTC.

This clonotype has only a few counts. The chain links TRBV12-3 or TRBV12-4 to TRBJ2-5; a weak D match, TRBD1 (6 bases). The J call is doubtful: the DNA matches TRBJ2-7 better. The CDR3 covers 15 residues. CDR3 sequence reads: CASSPKQGTSYEQYF. The CDR3 coding sequence is TGTGCCAGCAGTCCGAAACAGGGAACCTCCTACGAGCAGTACTTC.

This clonotype appeared many times. The chain combines TRBV30 with TRBJ2-7; the D is unclear. Germline V gene data show CDR1 as GTSNPN and CDR2 as SVGIG (reference sequence). The CDR3 length is 13 residues. V lost 0 bases and J 3 bases, leaving 9 bases between the germline ends. The CDR3 nucleotides are TGTGCCTGGAGTGTTGGGCCAGACTACGAGCAGTACTTC. The encoded protein is CAWSVGPDYEQYF.

The chain employs TRBV7-9 and TRBJ2-5; the D is unclear. The CDR3 extends over 12 amino acids. V was trimmed by 5 bases and J by 5 bases, leaving 9 bases between them. Germline lookup yields CDR1 SEHNR and CDR2 FQNEAQ (reference sequence). CDR3 bases: TGTGCCAGCAGCCGTCAAATGGAGACCCAGTACTTC. Its translation is CASSRQMETQYF.

This clonotype appeared many times. The chain couples TRBV25-1 to TRBJ2-5, with 8 positions matching TRBD1. This CDR3 comprises 15 residues. The V segment lost 4 bases and the J segment 2 bases; nucleotides outside the gene matches: 6. Germline V lookup: CDR1 MGHDK, CDR2 SYGVNS. CDR3 sequence: CASSGRDRMQETQYF. CDR3 sequence (DNA): TGTGCCAGCAGTGGCCGGGACAGGATGCAAGAGACCCAGTACTTC.

The chain employs TRBV29-1 and TRBJ1-2, with a possible D match to TRBD1 (5 bases). Germline CDR1 reads SQVTM; CDR2 reads ANQGSEA. This CDR3 contains 17 residues. V was shortened by 4 bases and J by 1 base, with 22 bases between the two germline ends. The CDR3 reads CSVGPTRRGQGNYGYTF. CDR3 sequence (DNA): TGCAGCGTTGGCCCTACGAGGCGGGGTCAGGGTAACTATGGCTACACCTTC. Combining the CDR3 with reference TRBV29-1 and TRBJ1-2 gives the whole variable domain SAVISQKPSRDICQRGTSLTIQCQVDSQVTMMFWYRQQPGQSLTLIATANQGSEATYESGFVIDKFPISRPNLTFSTLTVSNMSPEDSSIYLCSVGPTRRGQGNYGYTFGSGTRLTVV.

This clonotype was counted only a few times. The chain combines TRBV6-2 or TRBV6-3 with TRBJ1-1; D gene ambiguous. Trimming took off 2 bases at V and 3 bases at J, with 7 bases between the two ends. Germline V CDR1 and CDR2: MNHEY, SVGEGT. This CDR3 has 13 residues. In nucleotides, the CDR3 is TGTGCCAGCAGTTACCGGAGTCACACTGAAGCTTTCTTT. Translation: CASSYRSHTEAFF.

Ten or more counts support this clonotype. The rearrangement uses TRBV6-6 and TRBJ2-7; the D gene is possibly TRBD1 (6 bases). This CDR3 has 13 amino acids. V was shortened by 5 bases and J by 6 bases, with 14 bases between the two germline ends. Germline CDR1 MNHNY, CDR2 SVGAGI (reference sequence). The CDR3 loop reads CASSPGAGIEQYF. The CDR3 DNA sequence: TGTGCCAGCAGTCCAGGGGCCGGGATCGAGCAGTACTTC.

This clonotype showed up many times. For the CDR3, the DNA is TGTGCCAGCAGCTTAGGTATCCTTCAAGAGACCCAGTACTTC. Translated: CASSLGILQETQYF. The chain has TRBV13 and TRBJ2-5; D unclear. The germline gives CDR1 PRHDT, CDR2 FYEKMQ (reference sequence). Trimming stripped 0 bases from V and 2 bases from J, with 7 bases between. This CDR3 is 14 amino acids long.

The rearrangement uses TRBV6-1 and TRBJ1-2; D unresolved. The CDR3 contains 14 residues. V gave up 7 bases and J gave up 8 bases, with 20 bases separating them. CDR1 and CDR2 (germline): MNHNS, SASEGT. The chain's CDR3 is CASMARETLRGYTF. The CDR3 DNA reads as TGTGCCAGCATGGCTAGGGAGACACTTCGGGGCTACACCTTC.

This clonotype appeared many times. This chain links TRBV18 with TRBJ2-7; 7 bases line up with TRBD1. This CDR3 is 14 amino acids long. The V gene's germline CDR1 is KGHSH and CDR2 LQKENI. V gave up 3 bases and J gave up 4 bases; unmatched junction bases: 6. CDR3: CASSPPRDSYEQYF. DNA of the CDR3: TGTGCCAGCTCACCCCCAAGGGACAGTTACGAGCAGTACTTC.

The rearrangement joins TRBV30 to TRBJ1-2, with unresolved D. V was pared by 1 base and J by 4 bases, with 19 bases between. Germline CDR1 reads GTSNPN; CDR2 reads SVGIG (reference sequence). The length of the CDR3 is 16 residues. The CDR3 nucleotides read TGTGCCTGGAGTGCCCCACCCGGACGGATGGGCTATGGCTACACCTTC. Encoded protein: CAWSAPPGRMGYGYTF.

This clonotype was detected many times. J is TRBJ1-1 and V is TRBV12-5; D is ambiguous. The CDR3 runs 15 residues. Germline V CDR1 and CDR2: LGHNT, FRNRAP. V gave up 5 bases and J gave up 0 bases, with 13 bases separating them. CDR3 region: CASGPPEGLNTEAFF. The CDR3, as DNA: TGTGCTAGTGGTCCACCTGAGGGTTTGAACACTGAAGCTTTCTTT.

This clonotype was counted many times. V and J are TRBV28 and TRBJ1-2; D remains ambiguous. Germline values: CDR1 MDHEN, CDR2 SYDVKM. CDR3 length equals 11 residues. Trimming left V 3 bases short and J 10 bases short, with 9 bases between. The CDR3 loop is CASSFPGPYTF. DNA of the CDR3: TGTGCCAGCAGTTTCCCCGGACCCTACACCTTC.

This clonotype was recorded a few times. The V and J genes are TRBV12-3 or TRBV12-4 and TRBJ1-5, with a tentative D call TRBD1 (5 bases). The CDR3 length is 16 residues. Trimming removed 5 bases from V and 5 bases from J, with 19 bases in between. CDR3 loop: CASSDLGESPDQPQHF. The CDR3 region has the DNA TGTGCCAGCAGTGATCTGGGGGAAAGCCCCGATCAGCCCCAGCATTTT.

This clonotype was recorded a few times. The V gene is TRBV30, the J gene TRBJ1-2; D is unclear. This CDR3 has 14 residues. Trimming left V 3 bases short and J 0 bases short, with 11 bases between. In germline, CDR1 is GTSNPN, CDR2 SVGIG (reference sequence). CDR3 DNA sequence: TGTGCCTGGAGATCGGCAGCTGCTAACTATGGCTACACCTTC. As protein: CAWRSAAANYGYTF.